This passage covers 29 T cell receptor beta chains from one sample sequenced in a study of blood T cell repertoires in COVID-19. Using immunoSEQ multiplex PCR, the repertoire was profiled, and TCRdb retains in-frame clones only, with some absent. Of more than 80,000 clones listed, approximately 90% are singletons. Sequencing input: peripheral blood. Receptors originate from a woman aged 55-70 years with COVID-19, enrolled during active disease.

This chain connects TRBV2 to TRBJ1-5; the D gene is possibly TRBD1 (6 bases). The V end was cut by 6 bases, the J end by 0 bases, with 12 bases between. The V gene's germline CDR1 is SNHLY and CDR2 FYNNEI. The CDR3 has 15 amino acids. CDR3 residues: CASRGTGNSNQPQHF. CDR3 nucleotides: TGTGCCAGCAGGGGCACAGGGAATAGCAATCAGCCCCAGCATTTT.

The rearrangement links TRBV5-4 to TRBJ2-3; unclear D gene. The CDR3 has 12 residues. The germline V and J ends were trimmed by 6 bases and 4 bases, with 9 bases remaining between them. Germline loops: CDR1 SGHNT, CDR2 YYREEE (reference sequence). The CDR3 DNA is TGTGCCAGCACCAGATATCCAGATACGCAGTATTTT. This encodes CASTRYPDTQYF.

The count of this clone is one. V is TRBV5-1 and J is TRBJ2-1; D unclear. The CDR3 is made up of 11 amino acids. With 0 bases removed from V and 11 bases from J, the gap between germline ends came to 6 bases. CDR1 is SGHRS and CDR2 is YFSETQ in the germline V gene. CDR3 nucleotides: TGCGCCAGCAGCTTGGGAAGCCAGCAGTTCTTC. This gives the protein CASSLGSQQFF.

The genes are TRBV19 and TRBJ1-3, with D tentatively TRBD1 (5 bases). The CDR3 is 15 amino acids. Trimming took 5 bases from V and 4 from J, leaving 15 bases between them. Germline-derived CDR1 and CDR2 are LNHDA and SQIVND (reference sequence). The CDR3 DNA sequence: TGTGCCAGTAGTTTGTCCAGGGCGGACGGAAACACCATATATTTT. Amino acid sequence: CASSLSRADGNTIYF.

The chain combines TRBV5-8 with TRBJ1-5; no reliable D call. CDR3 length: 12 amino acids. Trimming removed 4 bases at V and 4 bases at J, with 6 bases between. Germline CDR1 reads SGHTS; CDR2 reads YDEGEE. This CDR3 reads CASSPVNQPQHF. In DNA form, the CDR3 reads TGTGCCAGCAGCCCCGTTAATCAGCCCCAGCATTTT.

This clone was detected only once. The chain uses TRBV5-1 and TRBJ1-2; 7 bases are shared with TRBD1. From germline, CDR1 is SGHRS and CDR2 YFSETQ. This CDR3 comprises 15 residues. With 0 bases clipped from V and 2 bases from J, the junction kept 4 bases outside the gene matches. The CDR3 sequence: CASSLGRTGNYGYTF. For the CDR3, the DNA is TGCGCCAGCAGCTTGGGTCGGACAGGCAACTATGGCTACACCTTC.

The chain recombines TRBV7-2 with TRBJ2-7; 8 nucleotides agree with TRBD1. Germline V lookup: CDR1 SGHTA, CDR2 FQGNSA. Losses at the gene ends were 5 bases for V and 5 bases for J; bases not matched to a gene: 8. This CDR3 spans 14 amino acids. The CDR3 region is CASSRKPGQDEQYF. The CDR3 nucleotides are TGTGCCAGCAGCAGAAAACCGGGACAGGACGAGCAGTACTTC.

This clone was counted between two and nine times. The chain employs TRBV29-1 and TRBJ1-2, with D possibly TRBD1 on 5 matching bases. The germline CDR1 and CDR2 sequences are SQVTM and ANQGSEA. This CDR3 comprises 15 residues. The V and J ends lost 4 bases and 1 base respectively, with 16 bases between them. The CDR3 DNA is TGCAGCGTTGTAGTGGGGCGGAGGGATAACTATGGCTACACCTTC. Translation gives CSVVVGRRDNYGYTF.

The DNA for the CDR3 is TGTGCCAGCAGCCCGAGGACAGGGGATCAGCCCCAGCATTTT. As protein: CASSPRTGDQPQHF. The chain recombines TRBV7-2 with TRBJ1-5, with 9 bases identical to TRBD1. Trimming removed 5 bases from V and 5 bases from J; junction bases left unmatched: 4. CDR3 length: 14 residues. CDR1 and CDR2 from the germline V gene are SGHTA and FQGNSA.

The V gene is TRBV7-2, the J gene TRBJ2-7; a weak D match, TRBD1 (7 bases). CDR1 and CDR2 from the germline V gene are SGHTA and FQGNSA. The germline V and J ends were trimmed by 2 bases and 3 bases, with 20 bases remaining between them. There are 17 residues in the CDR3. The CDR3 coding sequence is TGTGCCAGCAGCTTACGGGAGTCCAGGGGGAACAGCTACGAGCAGTACTTC. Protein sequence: CASSLRESRGNSYEQYF.

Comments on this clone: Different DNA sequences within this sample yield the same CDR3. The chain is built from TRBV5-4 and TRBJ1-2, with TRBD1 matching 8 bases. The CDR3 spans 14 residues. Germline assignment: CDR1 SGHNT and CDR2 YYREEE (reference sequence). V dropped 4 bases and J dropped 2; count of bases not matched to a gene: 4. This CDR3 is CASSPGGGNYGYTF. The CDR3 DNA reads TGTGCCAGCAGCCCAGGGGGCGGGAACTATGGCTACACCTTC.

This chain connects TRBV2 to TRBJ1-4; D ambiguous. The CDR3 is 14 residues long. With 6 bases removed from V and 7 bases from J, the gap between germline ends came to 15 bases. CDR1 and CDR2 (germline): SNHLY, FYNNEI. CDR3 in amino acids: CASSLINSREKLFF. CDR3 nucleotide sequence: TGTGCCAGCAGCCTAATAAACAGTCGTGAAAAACTGTTTTTT.

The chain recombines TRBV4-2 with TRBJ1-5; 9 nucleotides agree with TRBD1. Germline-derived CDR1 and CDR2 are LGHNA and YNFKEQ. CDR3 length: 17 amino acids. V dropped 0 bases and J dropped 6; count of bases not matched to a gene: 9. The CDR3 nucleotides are TGTGCCAGCAGCCAAGATGGGGGGACAGGGTGGACTCAGCCCCAGCATTTT. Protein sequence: CASSQDGGTGWTQPQHF.

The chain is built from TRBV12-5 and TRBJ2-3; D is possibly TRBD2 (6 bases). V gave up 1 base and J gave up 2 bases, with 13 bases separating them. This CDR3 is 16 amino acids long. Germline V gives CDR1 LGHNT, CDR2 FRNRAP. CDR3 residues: CASGLAHGGDTDTQYF. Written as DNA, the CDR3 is TGTGCTAGTGGTTTGGCCCATGGCGGGGACACAGATACGCAGTATTTT.

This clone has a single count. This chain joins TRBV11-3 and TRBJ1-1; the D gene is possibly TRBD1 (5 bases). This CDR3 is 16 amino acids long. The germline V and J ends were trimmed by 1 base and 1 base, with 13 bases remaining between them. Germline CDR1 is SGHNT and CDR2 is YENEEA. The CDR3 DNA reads TGTGCCAGCAGCTTAGGGGACGGGCGGGGGAACACTGAAGCTTTCTTT. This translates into CASSLGDGRGNTEAFF.

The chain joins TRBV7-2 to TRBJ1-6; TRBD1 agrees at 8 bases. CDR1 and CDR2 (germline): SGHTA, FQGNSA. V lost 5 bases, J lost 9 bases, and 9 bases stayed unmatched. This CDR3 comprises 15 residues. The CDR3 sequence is CASSTTGQGTSPLHF. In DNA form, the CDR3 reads TGTGCCAGCAGCACGACAGGACAGGGCACTTCACCCCTCCACTTT.

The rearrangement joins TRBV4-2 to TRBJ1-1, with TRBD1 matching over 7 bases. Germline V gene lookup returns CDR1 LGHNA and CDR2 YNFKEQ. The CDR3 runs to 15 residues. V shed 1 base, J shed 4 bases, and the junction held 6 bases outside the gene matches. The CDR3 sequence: CASSQGAGGITEAFF. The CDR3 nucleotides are TGTGCCAGCAGCCAAGGGGCAGGGGGTATCACTGAAGCTTTCTTT.

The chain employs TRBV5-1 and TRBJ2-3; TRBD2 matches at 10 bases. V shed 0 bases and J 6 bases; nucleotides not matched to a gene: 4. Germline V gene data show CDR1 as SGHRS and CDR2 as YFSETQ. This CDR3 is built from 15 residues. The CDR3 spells CASSLGSGGKDTQYF. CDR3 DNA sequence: TGCGCCAGCAGCTTGGGTAGCGGGGGGAAGGATACGCAGTATTTT.

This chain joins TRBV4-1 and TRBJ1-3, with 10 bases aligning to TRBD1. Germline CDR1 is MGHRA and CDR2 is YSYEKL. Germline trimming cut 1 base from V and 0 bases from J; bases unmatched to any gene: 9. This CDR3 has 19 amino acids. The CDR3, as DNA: TGCGCCAGCAGCCAAGGGGACAGGGGCGCTGTCCTCTCTGGAAACACCATATATTTT. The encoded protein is CASSQGDRGAVLSGNTIYF.

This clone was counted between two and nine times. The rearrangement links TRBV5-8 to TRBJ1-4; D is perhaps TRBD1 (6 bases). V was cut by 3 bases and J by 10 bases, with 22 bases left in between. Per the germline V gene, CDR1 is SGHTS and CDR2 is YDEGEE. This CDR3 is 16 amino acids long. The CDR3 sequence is CASSYGRDTGMGKLFF. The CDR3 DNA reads TGTGCCAGCAGCTACGGCCGGGACACAGGAATGGGAAAACTGTTTTTT.

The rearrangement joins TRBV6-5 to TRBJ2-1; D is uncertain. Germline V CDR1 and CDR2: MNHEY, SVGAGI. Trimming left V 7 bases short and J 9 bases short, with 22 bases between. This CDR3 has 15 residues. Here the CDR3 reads CASMVGPILIPEQFF. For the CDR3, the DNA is TGTGCCAGCATGGTTGGGCCGATACTGATTCCTGAGCAGTTCTTC.

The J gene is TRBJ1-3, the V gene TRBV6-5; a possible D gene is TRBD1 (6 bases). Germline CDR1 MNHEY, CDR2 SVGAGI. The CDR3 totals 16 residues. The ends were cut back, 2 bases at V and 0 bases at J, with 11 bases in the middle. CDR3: CASSYTGLSSGNTIYF. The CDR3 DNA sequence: TGTGCCAGCAGTTACACAGGGTTGAGCTCTGGAAACACCATATATTTT.

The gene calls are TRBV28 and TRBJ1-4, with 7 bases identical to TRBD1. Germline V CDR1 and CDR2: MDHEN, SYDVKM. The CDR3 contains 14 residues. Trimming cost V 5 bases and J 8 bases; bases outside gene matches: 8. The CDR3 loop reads CASSPGTVGEKLFF. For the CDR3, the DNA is TGTGCCAGCAGTCCCGGGACAGTGGGAGAAAAACTGTTTTTT.

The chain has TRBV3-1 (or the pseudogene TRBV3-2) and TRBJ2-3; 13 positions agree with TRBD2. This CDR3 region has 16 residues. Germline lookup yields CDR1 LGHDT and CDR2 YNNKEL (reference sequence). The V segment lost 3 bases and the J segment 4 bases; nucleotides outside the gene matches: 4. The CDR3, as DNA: TGTGCCAGCAGCCAGAGGACTAGCGGGGGAGCAGATACGCAGTATTTT. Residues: CASSQRTSGGADTQYF.

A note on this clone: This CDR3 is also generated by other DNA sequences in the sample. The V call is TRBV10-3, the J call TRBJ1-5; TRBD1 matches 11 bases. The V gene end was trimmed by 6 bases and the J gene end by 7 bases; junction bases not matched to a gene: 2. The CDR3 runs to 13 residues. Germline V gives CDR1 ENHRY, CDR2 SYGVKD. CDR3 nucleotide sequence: TGTGCCATCAGGGGACAGGGGGGACAGCCCCAGCATTTT. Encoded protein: CAIRGQGGQPQHF.

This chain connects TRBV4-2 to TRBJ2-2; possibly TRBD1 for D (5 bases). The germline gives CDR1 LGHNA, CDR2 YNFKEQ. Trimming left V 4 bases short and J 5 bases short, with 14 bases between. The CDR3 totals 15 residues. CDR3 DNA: TGTGCCAGCAGCCCATCGGACACGCAGACCGGGGAGCTGTTTTTT. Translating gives CASSPSDTQTGELFF.

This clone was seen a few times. The CDR3 nucleotides are TGTGCCAGCTCACCTCCCGGCCGCACAGGGCTCAATCAGCCCCAGCATTTT. Residues: CASSPPGRTGLNQPQHF. The genes are TRBV18 and TRBJ1-5, with a possible D match to TRBD1 (6 bases). Per the germline V gene, CDR1 is KGHSH and CDR2 is LQKENI. This CDR3 has 17 amino acids. The ends were cut back, 3 bases at V and 3 bases at J, with 18 bases in the middle.

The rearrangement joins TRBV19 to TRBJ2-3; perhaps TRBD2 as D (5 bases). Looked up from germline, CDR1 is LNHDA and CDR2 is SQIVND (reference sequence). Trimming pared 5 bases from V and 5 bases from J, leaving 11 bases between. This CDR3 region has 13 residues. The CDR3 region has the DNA TGTGCCAGTAGTGTACTAGTCGGAGATACGCAGTATTTT. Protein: CASSVLVGDTQYF.

CDR3 residues: CASKGGLGQDTEAFF. In nucleotides, the CDR3 is TGTGCCAGCAAGGGAGGTTTGGGTCAGGACACTGAAGCTTTCTTT. The rearrangement links TRBV2 to TRBJ1-1; D is unclear. Deletions cut 7 bases from V and 3 bases from J, with 18 bases between. The CDR3 covers 15 residues. CDR1 is SNHLY, CDR2 FYNNEI, per germline.